These 9 T cell receptor beta chains originate from one sample sequenced in a study of cytomegalovirus exposure and HLA in healthy donors (dated by TCRdb to the late 2010s). Receptor amplification or capture employed the immunoSEQ multiplex PCR assay. For the multiplex PCR, a mixture combining 60 forward primers for TCR Vbeta segments and 13 reverse primers for TCR Jbeta segments was used. TCRdb provides this immuneACCESS table in a form limited to in-frame rearrangements. Some clones are lacking; in checked studies, under half of them reflect an unresolved V gene, and why the rest are absent is not known. The sample profile shows fewer than 80,000 clones; more than 70% of them were found once. The ten largest clonotypes hold around 5% of the sample. The source material was PBMCs. The receptors come from a woman aged 30 to 39 in good health and CMV-seronegative.

The chain combines TRBV9 with TRBJ2-3, with TRBD2 identical over 7 bases. This CDR3 contains 16 residues. J lost 2 bases, V lost 0 bases, and 6 bases had no gene match. The germline V gene encodes CDR1 SGDLS and CDR2 YYNGEE. This chain's CDR3 is CASSVVASGFTDTQYF. For the CDR3, the DNA is TGTGCCAGCAGCGTAGTAGCTAGCGGCTTCACAGATACGCAGTATTTT.

V gene TRBV2 combines with J gene TRBJ2-3; 7 positions match TRBD1. CDR1 and CDR2 (germline): SNHLY, FYNNEI. This CDR3 is built from 15 residues. The ends lost 3 bases at V and 1 base at J; junction bases unmatched: 4. The CDR3 loop reads CASSDRGLGTDTQYF. In DNA, the CDR3 is TGTGCCAGCAGTGACAGGGGGTTAGGCACAGATACGCAGTATTTT.

This rearrangement joins TRBV27 to TRBJ2-1, with D unclear. With 1 base removed from V and 0 bases from J, the gap between germline ends came to 7 bases. CDR1 MNHEY and CDR2 SMNVEV come from the germline V gene (reference sequence). The CDR3 has 15 residues. CDR3 nucleotide sequence: TGTGCCAGCAGTTTATTCAAGAGCTCCTACAATGAGCAGTTCTTC. The encoded protein is CASSLFKSSYNEQFF.

The chain recombines TRBV5-4 with TRBJ2-7, with TRBD2 matching 15 bases. The CDR3 sequence is 16 residues long. Trimming took 4 bases from V and 7 from J; bases not matched to a gene: 9. Germline V gene sequence: CDR1 SGHNT, CDR2 YYREEE (reference sequence). CDR3: CASSIRTSGRAWEQYV. CDR3 in DNA: TGTGCCAGCAGCATTCGGACTAGCGGGAGGGCCTGGGAGCAGTACGTC.

This clone was observed a handful of times. The chain employs TRBV4-1 and TRBJ2-7; tentatively, D is TRBD1 (5 bases). CDR3 length equals 11 residues. The V gene's germline CDR1 is MGHRA and CDR2 YSYEKL. V lost 6 bases and J 5 bases, leaving 8 bases between the germline ends. CDR3 protein: CASRQANEQYF. CDR3 bases: TGCGCCAGCAGACAGGCCAACGAGCAGTACTTC.

V is TRBV11-1 and J is TRBJ1-2; TRBD1 matches 10 bases. Trimming at V came to 5 bases and at J to 7 bases, leaving 10 bases not matched to a gene. CDR1 and CDR2 from the germline V gene are SGHAT and FQDESV (reference sequence). CDR3 size: 15 residues. CDR3 in amino acids: CASSPLGQGTPGYTF. For the CDR3, the DNA is TGTGCCAGCAGCCCCCTGGGACAGGGGACACCTGGCTACACCTTC.

The chain uses TRBV7-9 and TRBJ1-4; 8 nucleotides agree with TRBD1. Germline CDR1 reads SEHNR; CDR2 reads FQNEAQ (reference sequence). This CDR3 comprises 15 residues. V shed 5 bases and J 5 bases; nucleotides not matched to a gene: 7. CDR3 coding DNA: TGTGCCAGCAGCGCGACAGGGGTCTACAATGAAAAACTGTTTTTT. Translation: CASSATGVYNEKLFF.

The chain is built from TRBV6-4 and TRBJ1-2, with a weak D call TRBD1 (5 bases). The CDR3 loop spans 13 amino acids. Germline V gene sequence: CDR1 MRHNA, CDR2 SNTAGT. The V end lost 1 base, the J end lost 7 bases, and 10 bases lay between the germline ends. The CDR3 loop reads CASSDLEGLGYTF. The CDR3 DNA follows: TGTGCCAGCAGTGACTTGGAGGGACTTGGCTACACCTTC.

The rearrangement links TRBV18 to TRBJ1-4; D unclear. The germline V gene has CDR1 KGHSH and CDR2 LQKENI. CDR3 length equals 14 residues. V dropped 5 bases and J dropped 0 bases, with 7 bases sitting between them. The CDR3: CASSSGTTNEKLFF. In nucleotides, the CDR3 is TGTGCCAGCTCATCCGGGACAACTAATGAAAAACTGTTTTTT.